These 2 T cell receptor beta chains share one sample of origin, sequenced in a study of cytomegalovirus exposure and HLA in healthy donors. The PCR employed 60 Vbeta primers together with 13 Jbeta primers. Clones were sequenced by immunoSEQ multiplex PCR, and TCRdb holds only the in-frame ones, with some missing. The sample lists more than 95,000 clones; 50% to 70% were seen once. The sample was PBMCs. These receptors were obtained from a woman aged 40 to 50 in good health and CMV-seropositive.

The V call is TRBV15, the J call TRBJ2-5, with a weak D call TRBD1 (5 bases). The CDR3 is 14 amino acids. V was cut by 0 bases and J by 2 bases, with 7 bases left in between. The V gene's germline CDR1 is LNHNV and CDR2 YYDKDF (reference sequence). CDR3 bases: TGTGCCACCAGCAGAGACCGGACACAAGAGACCCAGTACTTC. As protein: CATSRDRTQETQYF.

This chain joins TRBV7-8 and TRBJ1-2; TRBD1 might be the D (5 bases). Germline-derived CDR1 and CDR2 are SGHVS and FQNEAQ. The CDR3 contains 16 residues. Deletions cut 0 bases from V and 4 bases from J, with 15 bases between. CDR3 in DNA: TGTGCCAGCAGCTTAGCGCCATTGGGGGACTTCTATGGCTACACCTTC. Its translation is CASSLAPLGDFYGYTF. The full variable domain, in which reference TRBV7-8 and TRBJ1-2 provide the parts outside the CDR3, is GAGVSQSPRYKVAKRGQDVALRCDPISGHVSLFWYQQALGQGPEFLTYFQNEAQLDKSGLPSDRFFAERPEGSVSTLKIQRTQQEDSAVYLCASSLAPLGDFYGYTFGSGTRLTVV.